This T cell receptor (beta chain) was captured in a study of blood T cell repertoires in COVID-19. Study at large: In each case, the material was cDNA or gDNA derived from T cells, B-cell-depleted T cells, or PBMCs.

Allocation to cohorts depended on clinical history reported by the participants. There are 18 residues in the CDR3. The germline gives CDR1 SGHRS, CDR2 YFSETQ. Trimming removed 4 bases from V and 6 bases from J; junction bases left unmatched: 20. TCRdb keeps only in-frame clones here, not all; method: immunoSEQ multiplex PCR. The sample has approximately 250,000 clones; 88% are singletons. The chain has TRBV5-1 and TRBJ2-5; 8 nucleotides match TRBD1. Material for sequencing was PBMCs or T cells enriched from blood (not recorded which). The TCR originated in a woman aged 25 to 39 who had recovered from COVID-19. CDR3 DNA: TGCGCCAGCAGCCTAGACGGCGGGCAGGGGGCCGTAACAAAGACCCAGTACTTC. Protein product: CASSLDGGQGAVTKTQYF.